The 27 T cell receptor beta chains below all came from one sample that was sequenced in a study of cytomegalovirus exposure and HLA in healthy donors. The PCR contained 60 Vbeta and 13 Jbeta primers. The protocol was immunoSEQ multiplex PCR, while the TCRdb copy is restricted to in-frame clones and leaves out a portion. There are 35,000 to 40,000 clones in the sample; approximately 91% occur only once, and 2.7% lies in the top ten. Sequencing was done on a sample of PBMCs. These receptor sequences come from a woman aged 18-35 years in good health and CMV-seronegative.

The chain has TRBV29-1 and TRBJ2-7, with 10 bases that match TRBD2. This CDR3 has 15 amino acids. Per germline, CDR1 SQVTM and CDR2 ANQGSEA. V was pared by 6 bases and J by 5 bases, with 13 bases of the junction left unmatched. The CDR3: CSVTNPAGGTNEQYF. In DNA form, the CDR3 reads TGCAGCGTCACCAATCCAGCGGGAGGGACTAACGAGCAGTACTTC.

This sequence joins TRBV19 and TRBJ1-1; 9 bases line up with TRBD1. CDR1 is LNHDA, CDR2 SQIVND, per germline (reference sequence). The CDR3 totals 15 residues. V shed 4 bases and J 0 bases; nucleotides not matched to a gene: 3. CDR3 residues: CASSTGTGMNTEAFF. The CDR3 DNA reads as TGTGCCAGTAGTACCGGGACAGGGATGAACACTGAAGCTTTCTTT.

The chain recombines TRBV5-5 with TRBJ1-5, with D perhaps TRBD1 (6 bases). V was pared by 4 bases and J by 5 bases, with 13 bases between. CDR1 is SGHKS, CDR2 YYEKEE, per germline (reference sequence). CDR3 length: 14 amino acids. This CDR3 reads CASSPDSSYQPQHF. The CDR3, as DNA: TGTGCCAGCAGCCCGGACAGCAGTTATCAGCCCCAGCATTTT.

J is TRBJ2-5 and V is TRBV27, with 9 bases identical to TRBD2. Germline V gene lookup returns CDR1 MNHEY and CDR2 SMNVEV (reference sequence). The CDR3 sequence is 15 residues long. V shed 2 bases, J shed 5 bases, and the junction held 6 bases outside the gene matches. The CDR3 is CASSLGGRVLETQYF. The CDR3 nucleotides are TGTGCCAGCAGTTTAGGCGGGAGGGTTCTTGAGACCCAGTACTTC.

The chain uses TRBV6-6 and TRBJ1-4, with 10 bases that match TRBD1. Trimming at V came to 5 bases and at J to 7 bases, leaving 4 bases not matched to a gene. The germline V gene encodes CDR1 MNHNY and CDR2 SVGAGI (reference sequence). The length of the CDR3 is 14 residues. The CDR3 nucleotides are TGTGCCAGCAGTCGGACAGGGGGGGGTGAAAAACTGTTTTTT. This translates into CASSRTGGGEKLFF.

J is TRBJ2-3 and V is TRBV5-4; D is unclear. The CDR3 extends over 14 amino acids. The germline V and J ends were trimmed by 7 bases and 1 base, with 13 bases remaining between them. Germline V gene data show CDR1 as SGHNT and CDR2 as YYREEE (reference sequence). This CDR3 reads CASRSNQGTDTQYF. The DNA for the CDR3 is TGTGCCAGCCGCTCTAATCAGGGCACAGATACGCAGTATTTT.

The table lists this clone with a count of one. V and J are TRBV30 and TRBJ2-1, with TRBD2 matching over 10 bases. V shed 4 bases, J shed 11 bases, and the junction held 14 bases outside the gene matches. The CDR3 runs to 15 residues. From germline, CDR1 is GTSNPN and CDR2 SVGIG (reference sequence). In DNA form, the CDR3 reads TGTGCCTGGACCCTCAGAAGGCTAGCGGGAGAGAAGCAGTTCTTC. This gives the protein CAWTLRRLAGEKQFF. Full variable domain (missing parts from reference TRBV30 and TRBJ2-1): SQTIHQWPATLVQPVGSPLSLECTVEGTSNPNLYWYRQAAGRGLQLLFYSVGIGQISSEVPQNLSASRPQDRQFILSSKKLLLSDSGFYLCAWTLRRLAGEKQFFGPGTRLTVL.

The V call is TRBV7-3, the J call TRBJ2-3; 8 bases fit TRBD2. The CDR3 length is 17 residues. The V and J ends lost 5 bases and 4 bases, in that order; junction bases with no gene match: 14. Germline V CDR1 and CDR2: SGHTA, FQGTGA. The chain's CDR3 is CASSPLADPRGADTQYF. Here the CDR3 DNA reads TGTGCCAGCAGCCCACTAGCGGATCCGAGAGGGGCAGATACGCAGTATTTT.

The chain employs TRBV7-2 and TRBJ1-1; 7 nucleotides match TRBD1. The V and J ends lost 5 bases and 2 bases, in that order; junction bases with no gene match: 11. CDR1 is SGHTA and CDR2 is FQGNSA in the germline V gene. CDR3 length: 16 residues. CDR3 in DNA: TGTGCCAGCAGCACACACTTACAGGGGCCCAACACTGAAGCTTTCTTT. This codes for CASSTHLQGPNTEAFF.

The rearrangement links TRBV6-5 to TRBJ1-1; perhaps TRBD1 as D (6 bases). V was shortened by 2 bases and J by 5 bases, with 18 bases between the two germline ends. The CDR3 runs to 16 residues. Germline values: CDR1 MNHEY, CDR2 SVGAGI. This CDR3 reads CASSYENTGPWTEAFF. The CDR3 DNA is TGTGCCAGCAGTTACGAGAATACAGGGCCCTGGACTGAAGCTTTCTTT.

The J gene is TRBJ2-3, the V gene TRBV25-1; D might be TRBD2 (7 bases). The CDR3 length is 15 residues. CDR1 MGHDK and CDR2 SYGVNS come from the germline V gene. The V end was cut by 4 bases, the J end by 5 bases, with 16 bases between. CDR3 sequence reads: CASSVTRGGRDTQYF. In DNA form, the CDR3 reads TGTGCCAGCAGTGTAACTAGGGGGGGGAGAGATACGCAGTATTTT. The complete variable domain, with remaining parts taken from reference TRBV25-1 and TRBJ2-3, reads EADIYQTPRYLVIGTGKKITLECSQTMGHDKMYWYQQDPGMELHLIHYSYGVNSTEKGDLSSESTVSRIRTEHFPLTLESARPSHTSQYLCASSVTRGGRDTQYFGPGTRLTVL.

This sequence joins TRBV28 and TRBJ2-1, with 9 bases that match TRBD1. There are 17 residues in the CDR3. CDR1 and CDR2 from the germline V gene are MDHEN and SYDVKM. V shed 3 bases, J shed 0 bases, and the junction held 6 bases outside the gene matches. Here the CDR3 reads CASSFGQGQGSYNEQFF. The CDR3 coding sequence is TGTGCCAGCAGTTTTGGACAGGGGCAGGGCTCCTACAATGAGCAGTTCTTC.

This clone was detected once. Other DNA sequences in the sample encode the same CDR3. The gene calls are TRBV18 and TRBJ2-7; 7 bases fit TRBD1. Trimming removed 3 bases from V and 2 bases from J; junction bases left unmatched: 4. This CDR3 comprises 14 residues. Germline loops: CDR1 KGHSH, CDR2 LQKENI. The CDR3 loop reads CASSPGQPTYEQYF. The CDR3 nucleotides are TGTGCCAGCTCACCGGGACAGCCCACCTACGAGCAGTACTTC.

Note on this clone: At one end, the junction sequence differs from germline, possibly due to a read error. The rearrangement joins TRBV7-9 to TRBJ2-3; D is unresolved. The CDR3 covers 15 residues. Germline V gives CDR1 SEHNR, CDR2 FQNEAQ (reference sequence). This chain's CDR3 is CSSSFGRRSSYTQYF. The DNA of the CDR3 is TGTTCCAGCAGCTTCGGCCGGAGATCTTCTTATACGCAGTATTTT.

In its sample, this clone was seen once. The rearrangement joins TRBV7-9 to TRBJ2-3, with D possibly being TRBD2 (6 bases). Per the germline V gene, CDR1 is SEHNR and CDR2 is FQNEAQ (reference sequence). Between the trimmed V and J ends, which lost 2 bases and 10 bases, there was a span of 13 bases. The CDR3 is made up of 13 amino acids. As DNA, the CDR3 is TGTGCCAGCAGCTTAAGCGGGCCCGTACCGCAGTATTTT. Translated, it gives CASSLSGPVPQYF.

The chain links TRBV5-4 to TRBJ2-7; a weak D match, TRBD1 (6 bases). Germline loops: CDR1 SGHNT, CDR2 YYREEE (reference sequence). CDR3 length equals 15 residues. V was pared by 3 bases and J by 6 bases, with 19 bases between. This CDR3 reads CASSSTLRGRREQYF. CDR3 nucleotides: TGTGCCAGCAGCTCCACGCTCAGGGGTCGTCGCGAGCAGTACTTC.

The gene calls are TRBV7-2 and TRBJ2-7; D gene uncertain. CDR1 SGHTA and CDR2 FQGNSA come from the germline V gene. The V end was cut by 4 bases, the J end by 2 bases, with 3 bases between. CDR3 length: 11 residues. The DNA for the CDR3 is TGTGCCAGCAGCTCCACCTACGAGCAGTACTTC. The encoded protein is CASSSTYEQYF.

V gene TRBV7-9 combines with J gene TRBJ1-2; 7 bases map to TRBD1. V lost 5 bases and J lost 5; bases outside the gene matches: 11. Looked up from germline, CDR1 is SEHNR and CDR2 is FQNEAQ (reference sequence). This CDR3 contains 15 residues. CDR3 sequence: CASSRDREPSYGYTF. DNA for the CDR3: TGTGCCAGCAGCCGCGACAGGGAGCCATCTTATGGCTACACCTTC.

The chain's CDR3 is CAWSANRGQHRGYTF. DNA for the CDR3: TGTGCCTGGAGTGCAAACAGGGGACAGCATAGGGGCTACACCTTC. This chain connects TRBV30 to TRBJ1-2, with 7 bases identical to TRBD1. CDR3 length equals 15 residues. The ends lost 1 base at V and 8 bases at J; junction bases unmatched: 13. Germline-derived CDR1 and CDR2 are GTSNPN and SVGIG (reference sequence).

The chain joins TRBV30 to TRBJ2-5; D gene ambiguous. CDR1 and CDR2 from the germline V gene are GTSNPN and SVGIG (reference sequence). The CDR3 runs 13 residues. Trimming pared 1 base from V and 0 bases from J, leaving 6 bases between. The CDR3 region is CAWSAGYQETQYF. The CDR3 region has the DNA TGTGCCTGGAGTGCCGGGTACCAAGAGACCCAGTACTTC.

The chain recombines TRBV5-5 with TRBJ2-3, with 7 bases fitting TRBD2. Germline V gene lookup returns CDR1 SGHKS and CDR2 YYEKEE (reference sequence). The CDR3 is 14 amino acids. The J segment lost 5 bases and the V segment lost 3 bases, leaving 6 bases of the junction unmatched. The CDR3: CASSWGGALDTQYF. In DNA form, the CDR3 reads TGTGCCAGCAGCTGGGGGGGAGCCTTAGATACGCAGTATTTT.

V usage is TRBV2 and J usage is TRBJ1-5; 7 bases align to TRBD1. J lost 6 bases, V lost 3 bases, and 8 bases had no gene match. Germline V lookup: CDR1 SNHLY, CDR2 FYNNEI. CDR3 length equals 15 residues. In nucleotides, the CDR3 is TGTGCCAGCAGTGAGGAGGGGGCTCGGATTCAGCCCCAGCATTTT. It yields the protein CASSEEGARIQPQHF.

The chain is built from TRBV6-5 and TRBJ1-5; 10 bases align to TRBD1. In germline, CDR1 is MNHEY, CDR2 SVGAGI. The CDR3 spans 13 residues. The trim removed 6 bases at V and 7 bases at J, leaving 3 bases unmatched. In DNA form, the CDR3 reads TGTGCCAGCAGCCCGGACAGGGGGCAGCCCCAGCATTTT. Protein product: CASSPDRGQPQHF.

The genes are TRBV10-3 and TRBJ2-1; 8 nucleotides match TRBD2. V gave up 6 bases and J gave up 1 base; unmatched junction bases: 8. There are 16 residues in the CDR3. Germline CDR1 and CDR2: ENHRY and SYGVKD. This chain's CDR3 is CAISLGRGGSYNEQFF. The CDR3 region has the DNA TGTGCCATCAGCCTCGGGAGGGGAGGGTCCTACAATGAGCAGTTCTTC.

The chain is built from TRBV9 and TRBJ2-1, with D possibly TRBD2 on 6 matching bases. This CDR3 has 14 residues. Germline-derived CDR1 and CDR2 are SGDLS and YYNGEE. V lost 4 bases to trimming and J lost 8 bases, with 16 bases between them. The CDR3 loop is CASSTRDFFDEQFF. In DNA form, the CDR3 reads TGTGCCAGCAGCACCCGGGACTTTTTCGATGAGCAGTTCTTC.

The chain joins TRBV4-1 to TRBJ2-7, with 10 bases matching TRBD1. CDR1 is MGHRA and CDR2 is YSYEKL in the germline V gene. Trimming cost V 1 base and J 4 bases; bases outside gene matches: 1. This CDR3 has 14 amino acids. CDR3 DNA: TGCGCCAGCAGCCAAGGACAGGGGGCTTACGAGCAGTACTTC. This translates into CASSQGQGAYEQYF.

This sequence joins TRBV19 and TRBJ1-2; 8 bases are shared with TRBD1. This CDR3 is built from 12 residues. The trim removed 5 bases at V and 8 bases at J, leaving 4 bases unmatched. Germline loops: CDR1 LNHDA, CDR2 SQIVND (reference sequence). CDR3 nucleotide sequence: TGTGCCAGTAGTTGGACAGGGTACGGCTACACCTTC. Its protein is CASSWTGYGYTF. The full variable domain, completed using reference TRBV19 and TRBJ1-2, is DGGITQSPKYLFRKEGQNVTLSCEQNLNHDAMYWYRQDPGQGLRLIYYSQIVNDFQKGDIAEGYSVSREKKESFPLTVTSAQKNPTAFYLCASSWTGYGYTFGSGTRLTVV.